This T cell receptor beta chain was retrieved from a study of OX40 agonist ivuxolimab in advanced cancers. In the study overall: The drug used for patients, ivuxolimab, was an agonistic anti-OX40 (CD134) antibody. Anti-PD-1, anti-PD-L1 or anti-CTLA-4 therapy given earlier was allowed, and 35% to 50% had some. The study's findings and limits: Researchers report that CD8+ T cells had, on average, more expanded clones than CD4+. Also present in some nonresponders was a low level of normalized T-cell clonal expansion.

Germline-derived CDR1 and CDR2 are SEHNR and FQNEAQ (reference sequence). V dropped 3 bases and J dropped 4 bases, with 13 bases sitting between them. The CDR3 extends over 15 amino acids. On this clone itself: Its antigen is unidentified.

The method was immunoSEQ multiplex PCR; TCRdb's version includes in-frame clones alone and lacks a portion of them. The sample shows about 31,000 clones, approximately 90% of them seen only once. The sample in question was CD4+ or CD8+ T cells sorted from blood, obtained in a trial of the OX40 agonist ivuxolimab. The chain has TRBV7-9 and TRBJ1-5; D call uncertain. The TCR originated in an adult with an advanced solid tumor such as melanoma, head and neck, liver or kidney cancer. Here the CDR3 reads CASSLPVIANQPQHF. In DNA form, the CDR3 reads TGTGCCAGCAGCTTGCCCGTAATAGCAAATCAGCCCCAGCATTTT. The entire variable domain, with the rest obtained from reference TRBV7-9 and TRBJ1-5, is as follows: DTGVSQNPRHKITKRGQNVTFRCDPISEHNRLYWYRQTLGQGPEFLTYFQNEAQLEKSRLLSDRFSAERPKGSFSTLEIQRTEQGDSAMYLCASSLPVIANQPQHFGDGTRLSIL.